One and the same sample provided the 3 T cell receptor beta chains below, sequenced in a study of Ad26.COV2.S vaccination and SARS-CoV-2 variants (dated by TCRdb to about 2021). Library construction relied on the immunoSEQ multiplex PCR assay. TCRdb retrieved this table from immuneACCESS and kept in-frame rearrangements only. Not all clones are present; in checked studies, unresolved V genes account for under half, and no reason is known for the remainder. In this sample the table shows hundreds of thousands of clones, approximately 92% of which occur a single time. The ten largest clones capture about 1.7% of the sample. The sample's treatment or condition label, in plain terms: around 19 received Ad26.COV2.S at low or high dose, single or two shots; about 5 received placebo; per-sample allocation not given. For vaccine and placebo recipients, the sequenced repertoires came from samples collected on day 63 after the first injection.

Material: peripheral blood, obtained in a trial of Ad26.COV2.S vaccine versus placebo. Receptors were obtained from a person aged 18 to 59 who received the Ad26.COV2.S COVID-19 vaccine or a placebo.

CDR3 amino acids: CAHSAVNTEAFF. In DNA form, the CDR3 reads TGTGCCCACTCGGCGGTGAACACTGAAGCTTTCTTT. V and J are TRBV2 and TRBJ1-1; the D is unclear. V was trimmed by 11 bases and J by 0 bases, leaving 10 bases between them. The CDR3 extends over 12 amino acids. CDR1 and CDR2 (germline): SNHLY, FYNNEI.

The chain carries TRBV4-1 and TRBJ1-6; D gene ambiguous. In germline, CDR1 is MGHRA, CDR2 YSYEKL. The ends were cut back, 6 bases at V and 5 bases at J, with 11 bases in the middle. CDR3 size: 14 residues. The CDR3 region has the DNA TGCGCCAGCAGAACCACCCACAATAATTCACCCCTCCACTTT. Protein sequence: CASRTTHNNSPLHF.

The genes are TRBV7-2 and TRBJ2-2, with a tentative D call TRBD1 (5 bases). V shed 4 bases and J shed 2 bases, with 11 bases lying between them. Germline-derived CDR1 and CDR2 are SGHTA and FQGNSA. The CDR3 is 15 amino acids. The CDR3 nucleotides are TGTGCCAGCAGCTCCATAGACAGCAACACCGGGGAGCTGTTTTTT. Translating gives CASSSIDSNTGELFF. Supplemented by reference TRBV7-2 and TRBJ2-2, the full variable domain reads GAGVSQSPSNKVTEKGKDVELRCDPISGHTALYWYRQSLGQGLEFLIYFQGNSAPDKSGLPSDRFSAERTGGSVSTLTIQRTQQEDSAVYLCASSSIDSNTGELFFGEGSRLTVL.